The rows below give T cell receptor beta chains drawn from one sample of a study of blood T cell repertoires in COVID-19. The repertoire was sequenced with immunoSEQ multiplex PCR; TCRdb's copy has only in-frame clones and lacks some. The sample holds more than 80,000 clones, around 88% seen once. Sequencing used peripheral blood. The receptors here all came from a woman aged 55-75 years with COVID-19, enrolled during active disease. Each CDR3 is given with its conserved first and last residue. D genes are given only for firm matches. Clone size appears in some rows only: once, few, many, or a class for an expanded clone.

abundance: once
v_gene: TRBV25-1
d_gene: .
j_gene: TRBJ2-3
CDR3nt: TGTGCCAGCGGAGACGCCACAGATACGCAGTATTTT
CDR3aa: CASGDATDTQYF

abundance: .
v_gene: TRBV5-1
d_gene: .
j_gene: TRBJ1-4
CDR3nt: TGCGCCAGCAGTGGGGGAGGAAATGAAAAACTGTTTTTT
CDR3aa: CASSGGGNEKLFF

abundance: .
v_gene: TRBV18
d_gene: .
j_gene: TRBJ2-5
CDR3nt: TGTGCCAGCTCACCAGTCGAGCGGCGTGAGACCCAGTACTTC
CDR3aa: CASSPVERRETQYF

abundance: .
v_gene: TRBV9
d_gene: .
j_gene: TRBJ2-7
CDR3nt: TGTGCCAGCAGCGACCCCCTGACAGATCCAACTGACGAGCAGTACTTC
CDR3aa: CASSDPLTDPTDEQYF

abundance: once
v_gene: TRBV24-1
d_gene: TRBD1
j_gene: TRBJ1-5
CDR3nt: TGTGCCACCAGTGATTTAGTCCTGGGACAGAGCAATCAGCCCCAGCATTTT
CDR3aa: CATSDLVLGQSNQPQHF

abundance: .
v_gene: TRBV5-4
d_gene: TRBD1
j_gene: TRBJ2-7
CDR3nt: TGTGCCAGCAGCTTGGAGAGACAGGGTGACGAGCAGTACTTC
CDR3aa: CASSLERQGDEQYF

abundance: .
v_gene: TRBV7-9
d_gene: .
j_gene: TRBJ2-7
CDR3nt: TGTGCCAGCAGCTCCATGCAGGGGCACTACTTC
CDR3aa: CASSSMQGHYF

abundance: .
v_gene: TRBV2
d_gene: .
j_gene: TRBJ2-6
CDR3nt: TGTGCCAGCAGTCGGAACAGGGTCTCTGGGGCCAACGTCCTGACTTTC
CDR3aa: CASSRNRVSGANVLTF

abundance: .
v_gene: TRBV4-3
d_gene: .
j_gene: TRBJ1-1
CDR3nt: TGCGCCAGCAGCCAAATCCACAGGAAAGGAGCTGAAGCTTTCTTT
CDR3aa: CASSQIHRKGAEAFF

abundance: .
v_gene: TRBV5-6
d_gene: TRBD1
j_gene: TRBJ2-7
CDR3nt: TGTGCCAGCAGCGTAACCTTACAGGGGGCTACCTCCTACGAGCAGTACTTC
CDR3aa: CASSVTLQGATSYEQYF

abundance: .
v_gene: TRBV19
d_gene: TRBD1
j_gene: TRBJ1-6
CDR3nt: TGTGCCAGTAGTAACAAGGGACAGGGCAGTAATTCACCCCTCCACTTT
CDR3aa: CASSNKGQGSNSPLHF

abundance: .
v_gene: TRBV5-1
d_gene: .
j_gene: TRBJ1-6
CDR3nt: TGCGCCAGCAGCTTGCAGGGGAATTATAATTCACCCCTCCACTTT
CDR3aa: CASSLQGNYNSPLHF

abundance: .
v_gene: TRBV5-1
d_gene: TRBD1
j_gene: TRBJ1-6
CDR3nt: TGCGCCAGCAGCTTAGACAGGGACGGTTCACCCCTCCACTTT
CDR3aa: CASSLDRDGSPLHF

abundance: .
v_gene: TRBV18
d_gene: .
j_gene: TRBJ1-3
CDR3nt: TGTGCCAGCTCACCAGCCAGGGAAACTGGAAACACCATATATTTT
CDR3aa: CASSPARETGNTIYF

abundance: .
v_gene: TRBV5-1
d_gene: .
j_gene: TRBJ1-1
CDR3nt: TGCGCCAGCAGCTCTCCTCAGGCGGGGAACACTGAAGCTTTCTTT
CDR3aa: CASSSPQAGNTEAFF

abundance: .
v_gene: TRBV19
d_gene: .
j_gene: TRBJ1-5
CDR3nt: TGTGCCAGTAGTGCCCTTGGGCAGGGAGGCAGTCCCCAGCATTTT
CDR3aa: CASSALGQGGSPQHF

abundance: .
v_gene: TRBV27
d_gene: .
j_gene: TRBJ1-5
CDR3nt: TGTGCCAGCAGTTCACTAGGTCTAACCAGAGCGCCCCAGCATTTT
CDR3aa: CASSSLGLTRAPQHF

abundance: .
v_gene: TRBV9
d_gene: TRBD1
j_gene: TRBJ2-7
CDR3nt: TGTGCCAGCAGCGCCCCGGACAGGGGCTACGAGCAGTACTTC
CDR3aa: CASSAPDRGYEQYF

abundance: .
v_gene: TRBV7-3
d_gene: .
j_gene: TRBJ2-7
CDR3nt: TGTGCCAGCAGCTCTCGGGGTGGTTACGAGCAGTACTTC
CDR3aa: CASSSRGGYEQYF

abundance: .
v_gene: TRBV3-1/TRBV3-2
d_gene: TRBD2
j_gene: TRBJ2-5
CDR3nt: TGTGCCAGCAGCCAAAGGTCGGGGGGGGAGACCCAGTACTTC
CDR3aa: CASSQRSGGETQYF

abundance: .
v_gene: TRBV4-3
d_gene: TRBD1
j_gene: TRBJ1-2
CDR3nt: TGCGCCAGCAGCCAACAAACCAGGGGGGTCGGGGTTCGGGTGTATGGCTACACCTTC
CDR3aa: CASSQQTRGVGVRVYGYTF

abundance: .
v_gene: TRBV27
d_gene: .
j_gene: TRBJ1-6
CDR3nt: TGTGCCAGCAGTTTAGCTCGGGGCTCCTATAATTCACCCCTCCACTTT
CDR3aa: CASSLARGSYNSPLHF

abundance: .
v_gene: TRBV16
d_gene: .
j_gene: TRBJ2-3
CDR3nt: TGTGCCAGCAGCCAATCGTCCAGGGGTTACACAGATACGCAGTATTTT
CDR3aa: CASSQSSRGYTDTQYF

abundance: .
v_gene: TRBV6-2/TRBV6-3
d_gene: TRBD1
j_gene: TRBJ2-5
CDR3nt: TGTGCCAGCAGTTACTCCGACAGGGGGACCCAGTACTTC
CDR3aa: CASSYSDRGTQYF

abundance: .
v_gene: TRBV7-2
d_gene: TRBD1
j_gene: TRBJ2-5
CDR3nt: TGTGCCAGCAGCCGCAGGGGGCCTCAAGAGACCCAGTACTTC
CDR3aa: CASSRRGPQETQYF

abundance: .
v_gene: TRBV5-1
d_gene: .
j_gene: TRBJ2-2
CDR3nt: TGCGCCAGCAGCGTGGGGGCAGGGTACACCGGGGAGCTGTTTTTT
CDR3aa: CASSVGAGYTGELFF

abundance: .
v_gene: TRBV9
d_gene: .
j_gene: TRBJ1-2
CDR3nt: TGTGCCAGCAGCGTAGTTGAGTGGGGGGACTATGGCTACACCTTC
CDR3aa: CASSVVEWGDYGYTF

abundance: .
v_gene: TRBV7-2
d_gene: .
j_gene: TRBJ2-4
CDR3nt: TGTGCCAGCAGCTTAGCGCGAGGCACGGACATTCAGTACTTC
CDR3aa: CASSLARGTDIQYF

abundance: .
v_gene: TRBV2
d_gene: .
j_gene: TRBJ2-1
CDR3nt: TGTGCCAGCAGTGTGTTGCGGGGTCCCAATGAGCAGTTCTTC
CDR3aa: CASSVLRGPNEQFF

abundance: .
v_gene: TRBV5-6
d_gene: TRBD1
j_gene: TRBJ2-5
CDR3nt: TGTGCCAGCAGCACTCTCCGGGGACAGGGGGGCGGAGAGACCCAGTACTTC
CDR3aa: CASSTLRGQGGGETQYF

abundance: .
v_gene: TRBV6-2/TRBV6-3
d_gene: TRBD2
j_gene: TRBJ2-3
CDR3nt: TGTGCCAGCAGTGGTAGCGGGGGTACGCAGTATTTT
CDR3aa: CASSGSGGTQYF

abundance: few
v_gene: TRBV10-3
d_gene: .
j_gene: TRBJ1-1
CDR3nt: TGTGCCATCGAAGCTCAGGTGAACACTGAAGCTTTCTTT
CDR3aa: CAIEAQVNTEAFF

abundance: once
v_gene: TRBV10-1
d_gene: .
j_gene: TRBJ2-3
CDR3nt: TGCGCCAGCAGTGAAGGACCTACCGGGACACCAGACACAGATACGCAGTATTTT
CDR3aa: CASSEGPTGTPDTDTQYF

abundance: once
v_gene: TRBV6-2/TRBV6-3
d_gene: TRBD1
j_gene: TRBJ2-3
CDR3nt: TGTGCCAGCAGCCGGACAGGGGGCACAGATACGCAGTATTTT
CDR3aa: CASSRTGGTDTQYF

abundance: .
v_gene: TRBV9
d_gene: .
j_gene: TRBJ2-1
CDR3nt: TGTGCCAGCAGCTCAGAGGGCGGGGCCCTCTCCTACAATGAGCAGTTCTTC
CDR3aa: CASSSEGGALSYNEQFF

abundance: .
v_gene: TRBV7-9
d_gene: .
j_gene: TRBJ1-1
CDR3nt: TGTGCCAGCATTGGGCTTAACGCGAACACTGAAGCTTTCTTT
CDR3aa: CASIGLNANTEAFF

abundance: .
v_gene: TRBV2
d_gene: TRBD1
j_gene: TRBJ2-4
CDR3nt: TGTGCCAGCTGTGACAGGGGGTACATTCAGTACTTC
CDR3aa: CASCDRGYIQYF

abundance: few
v_gene: TRBV6-6
d_gene: TRBD1
j_gene: TRBJ1-2
CDR3nt: TGTGCCAGCAGTCCCCCGGGACAGGGGGCGAGCTATGGCTACACCTTC
CDR3aa: CASSPPGQGASYGYTF

abundance: .
v_gene: TRBV5-1
d_gene: .
j_gene: TRBJ2-3
CDR3nt: TGCGCCAGCAGAGGGCTAGAAGGGGAAGATACGCAGTATTTT
CDR3aa: CASRGLEGEDTQYF

abundance: .
v_gene: TRBV12-3/TRBV12-4
d_gene: TRBD1
j_gene: TRBJ1-2
CDR3nt: TGTGCCAGCAGCTACGAGGGGGCTAATGGCTACACCTTC
CDR3aa: CASSYEGANGYTF

abundance: .
v_gene: TRBV4-3
d_gene: .
j_gene: TRBJ1-1
CDR3nt: TGCGCCAGCAGCCAAGATAGCGGGGTTAATTTGAACACTGAAGCTTTCTTT
CDR3aa: CASSQDSGVNLNTEAFF

abundance: .
v_gene: TRBV2
d_gene: .
j_gene: TRBJ1-2
CDR3nt: TGTGCCAGCAGGATGAACCCGGGACAAAACTATGGCTACACCTTC
CDR3aa: CASRMNPGQNYGYTF

abundance: .
v_gene: TRBV11-2
d_gene: .
j_gene: TRBJ1-6
CDR3nt: TGTGCCAGCAGCGAGACAGTAAATAATTCACCCCTCCACTTT
CDR3aa: CASSETVNNSPLHF

abundance: .
v_gene: TRBV28
d_gene: .
j_gene: TRBJ2-5
CDR3nt: TGTGCCAGCAGCGCCAGGGGGGTACAAGAGACCCAGTACTTC
CDR3aa: CASSARGVQETQYF

abundance: .
v_gene: TRBV29-1
d_gene: TRBD1
j_gene: TRBJ1-2
CDR3nt: TGCAGCGTTGAAGATCGTTGGACAGGTGTCACTAGGGGCTACACCTTC
CDR3aa: CSVEDRWTGVTRGYTF

abundance: .
v_gene: TRBV11-3
d_gene: TRBD2
j_gene: TRBJ2-5
CDR3nt: TGTGCCAGCAGCTTCAATAGCGGGGGCCAAGAGACCCAGTACTTC
CDR3aa: CASSFNSGGQETQYF

abundance: .
v_gene: TRBV11-1
d_gene: .
j_gene: TRBJ2-2
CDR3nt: TGTGCCAGCAGTCGAGGGCACACCGGGGAGCTGTTTTTT
CDR3aa: CASSRGHTGELFF

abundance: .
v_gene: TRBV28
d_gene: TRBD1
j_gene: TRBJ2-7
CDR3nt: TGTGCCAGCAGTTCCCGACAGGGGGCGGTTTACGAGCAGTACTTC
CDR3aa: CASSSRQGAVYEQYF